A selection of T cell receptor beta chains follows, all from one sample in a study of cytomegalovirus exposure and HLA in healthy donors. The method was immunoSEQ multiplex PCR; TCRdb's version includes in-frame clones alone and lacks a portion of them. The sample shows about 140,000 clones, over 70% of them seen only once. Sequenced sample: PBMCs. These receptors originate from a man aged 40-49 years in good health and CMV-seropositive. Each CDR3 is given without its conserved first and last residue. Each record gives: V gene, J gene, CDR3 protein.

>TRBV4-3|TRBJ2-3
ASSPGDREPETQY
>TRBV29-1|TRBJ2-1
SVGGFSEQF
>TRBV29-1|TRBJ1-1
SGRQGISNTEAF
>TRBV30|TRBJ1-5
AWNGDSNQPQH
>TRBV4-3|TRBJ2-1
ASSHRGGNEQF
>TRBV18|TRBJ1-3
ASSPRQGRNTIY
>TRBV7-9|TRBJ2-3
ASSSPRPLAEGTDTQY
>TRBV7-2|TRBJ2-5
ASSLAVRSSGQETQY
>TRBV7-9|TRBJ2-5
ASSLGTSGGRQETQY
>TRBV4-2|TRBJ2-1
ASSQEGLADNEQF
>TRBV4-1|TRBJ2-7
ASSHLTGTGFDEQY